The sequence of this TCR beta chain was determined in a study of OX40 agonist ivuxolimab in advanced cancers. Study information: Cancers in dose escalation were hepatocellular, melanoma, renal cell and head and neck.

Produced via immunoSEQ multiplex PCR; TCRdb's table is partial and in-frame only. The table records 50,000 to 70,000 clones, around 78% of them present only once. Sequencing was performed on CD4+ or CD8+ T cells sorted from blood, taken in a trial of the OX40 agonist ivuxolimab. The clonotype was recovered from an adult with an advanced solid tumor such as melanoma, head and neck, liver or kidney cancer.

The CDR3 region is CASSPQGGPGDEQFF. The CDR3 DNA is TGTGCCAGCAGCCCCCAAGGGGGCCCGGGGGATGAGCAGTTCTTC. The gene calls are TRBV5-8 and TRBJ2-1; maybe TRBD1 (7 bases). Germline V gene lookup returns CDR1 SGHTS and CDR2 YDEGEE. The CDR3 is 15 amino acids. V was shortened by 4 bases and J by 8 bases, with 19 bases between the two germline ends.